This T cell receptor (beta chain) is drawn from a study of cytomegalovirus exposure and HLA in healthy donors. Study details: Most donors, 70% to 85% of several hundred genotyped, fell in the Caucasian-associated ancestry cluster.

Whole-study findings and limits: Among immune exposure information, only CMV serostatus was available.

Primers included in the PCR were 60 Vbeta and 13 Jbeta primers. Clones were read by immunoSEQ multiplex PCR, and TCRdb kept only the in-frame ones, dropping some. The sample data list around 120,000 clones. Germline CDR1 reads SGDLS; CDR2 reads YYNGEE. V shed 0 bases and J shed 4 bases, with 10 bases lying between them. The CDR3 consists of 14 residues. Note on this clone: Antigen unknown.

Sequencing was performed on PBMCs. The V call is TRBV9, the J call TRBJ1-1, with D perhaps matching TRBD1 (6 bases). This TCR was recovered from a man younger than 35 in good health and CMV-seronegative. Here the CDR3 reads CASSVDRAATEAFF. The CDR3, as DNA: TGTGCCAGCAGCGTAGACAGGGCGGCCACTGAAGCTTTCTTT.